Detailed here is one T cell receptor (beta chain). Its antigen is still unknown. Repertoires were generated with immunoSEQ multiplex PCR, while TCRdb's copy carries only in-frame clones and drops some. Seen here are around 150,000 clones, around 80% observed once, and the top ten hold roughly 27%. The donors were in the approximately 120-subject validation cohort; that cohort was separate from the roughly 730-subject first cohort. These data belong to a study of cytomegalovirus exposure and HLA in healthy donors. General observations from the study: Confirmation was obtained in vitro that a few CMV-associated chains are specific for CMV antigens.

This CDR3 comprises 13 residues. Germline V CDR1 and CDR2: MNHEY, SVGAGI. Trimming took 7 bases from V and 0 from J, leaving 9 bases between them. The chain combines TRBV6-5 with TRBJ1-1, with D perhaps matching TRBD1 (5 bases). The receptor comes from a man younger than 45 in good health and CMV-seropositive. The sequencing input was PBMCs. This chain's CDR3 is CASTRTLNTEAFF. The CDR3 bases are TGTGCCAGCACCCGGACACTGAACACTGAAGCTTTCTTT.